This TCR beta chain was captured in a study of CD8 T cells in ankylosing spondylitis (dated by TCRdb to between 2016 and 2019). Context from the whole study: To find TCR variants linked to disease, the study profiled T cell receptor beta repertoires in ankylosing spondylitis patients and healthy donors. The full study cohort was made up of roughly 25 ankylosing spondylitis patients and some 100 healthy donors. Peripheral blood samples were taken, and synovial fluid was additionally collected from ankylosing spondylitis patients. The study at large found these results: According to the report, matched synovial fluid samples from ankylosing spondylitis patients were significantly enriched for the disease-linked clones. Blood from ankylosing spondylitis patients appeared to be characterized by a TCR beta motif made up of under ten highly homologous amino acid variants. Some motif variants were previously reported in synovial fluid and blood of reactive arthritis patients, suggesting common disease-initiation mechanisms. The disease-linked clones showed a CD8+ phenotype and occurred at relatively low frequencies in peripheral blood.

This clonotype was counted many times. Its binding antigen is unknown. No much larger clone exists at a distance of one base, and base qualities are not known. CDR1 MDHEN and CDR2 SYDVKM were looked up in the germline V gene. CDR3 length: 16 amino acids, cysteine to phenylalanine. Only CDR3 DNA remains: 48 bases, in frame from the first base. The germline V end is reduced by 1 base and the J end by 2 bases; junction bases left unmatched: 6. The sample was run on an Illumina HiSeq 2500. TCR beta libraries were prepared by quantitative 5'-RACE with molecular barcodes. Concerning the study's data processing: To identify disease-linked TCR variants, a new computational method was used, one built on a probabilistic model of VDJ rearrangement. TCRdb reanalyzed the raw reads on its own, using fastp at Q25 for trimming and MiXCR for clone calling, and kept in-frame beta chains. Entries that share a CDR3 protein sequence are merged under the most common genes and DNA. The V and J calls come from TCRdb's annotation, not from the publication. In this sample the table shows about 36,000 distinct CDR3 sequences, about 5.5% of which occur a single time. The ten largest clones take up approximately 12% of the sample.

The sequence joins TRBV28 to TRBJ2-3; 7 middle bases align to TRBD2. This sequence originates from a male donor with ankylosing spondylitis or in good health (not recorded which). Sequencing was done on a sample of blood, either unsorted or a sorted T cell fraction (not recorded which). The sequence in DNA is TGTGCCAGCAGTTTATTCGGTGGGAGGGCCACAGATACGCAGTATTTT. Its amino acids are CASSLFGGRATDTQYF. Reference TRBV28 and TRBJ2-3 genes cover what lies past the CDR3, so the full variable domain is DVKVTQSSRYLVKRTGEKVFLECVQDMDHENMFWYRQDPGLGLRLIYFSYDVKMKEKGDIPEGYSVSREKKERFSLILESASTNQTSMYLCASSLFGGRATDTQYFGPGTRLTVL.